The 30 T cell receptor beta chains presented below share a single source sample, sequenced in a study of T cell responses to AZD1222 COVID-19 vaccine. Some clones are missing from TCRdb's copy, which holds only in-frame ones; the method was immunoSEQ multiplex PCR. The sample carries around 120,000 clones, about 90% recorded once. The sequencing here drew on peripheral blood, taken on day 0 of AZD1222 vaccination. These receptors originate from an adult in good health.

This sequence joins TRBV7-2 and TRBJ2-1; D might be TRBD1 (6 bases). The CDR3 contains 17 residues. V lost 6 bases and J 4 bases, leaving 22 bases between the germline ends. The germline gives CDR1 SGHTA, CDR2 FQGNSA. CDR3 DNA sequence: TGTGCCAGCAGAGTTAATACAGGGCCGAACACGTACAATGAGCAGTTCTTC. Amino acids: CASRVNTGPNTYNEQFF.

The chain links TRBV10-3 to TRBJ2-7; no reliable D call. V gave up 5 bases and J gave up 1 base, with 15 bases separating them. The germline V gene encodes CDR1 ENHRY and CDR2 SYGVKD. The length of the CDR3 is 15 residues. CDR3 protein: CAISHQNTGSYEQYF. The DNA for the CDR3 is TGTGCCATCAGTCACCAGAACACCGGATCCTACGAGCAGTACTTC.

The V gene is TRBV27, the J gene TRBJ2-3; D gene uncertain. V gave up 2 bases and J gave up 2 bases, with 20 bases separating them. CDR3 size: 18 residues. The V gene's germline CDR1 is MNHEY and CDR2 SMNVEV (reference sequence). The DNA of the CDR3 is TGTGCCAGCAGTTTACTCTCTCCGGGTGGGCCCCTCACAGATACGCAGTATTTT. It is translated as CASSLLSPGGPLTDTQYF.

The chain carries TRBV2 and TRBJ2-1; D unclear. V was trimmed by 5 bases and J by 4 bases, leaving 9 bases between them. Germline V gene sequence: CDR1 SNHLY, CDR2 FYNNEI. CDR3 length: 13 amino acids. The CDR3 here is CASSSSPYNEQFF. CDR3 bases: TGTGCCAGCAGTTCGTCCCCTTACAATGAGCAGTTCTTC.

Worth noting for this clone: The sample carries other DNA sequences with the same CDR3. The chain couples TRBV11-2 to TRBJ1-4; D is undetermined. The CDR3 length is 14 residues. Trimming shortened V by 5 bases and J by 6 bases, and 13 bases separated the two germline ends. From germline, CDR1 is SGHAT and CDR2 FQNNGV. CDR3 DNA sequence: TGTGCCAGCAGCGCCCGAGGGCGGGATGAAAAACTGTTTTTT. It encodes CASSARGRDEKLFF.

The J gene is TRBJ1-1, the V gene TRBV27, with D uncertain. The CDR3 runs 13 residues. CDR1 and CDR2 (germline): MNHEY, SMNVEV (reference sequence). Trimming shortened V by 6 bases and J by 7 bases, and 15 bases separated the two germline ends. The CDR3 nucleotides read TGTGCCAGCAGCCAGGCGTCTCGCCTTGAAGCTTTCTTT. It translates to CASSQASRLEAFF.

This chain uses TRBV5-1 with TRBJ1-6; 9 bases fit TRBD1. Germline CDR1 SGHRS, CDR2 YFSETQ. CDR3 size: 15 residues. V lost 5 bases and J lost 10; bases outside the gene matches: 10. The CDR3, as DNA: TGCGCCAGCAGGGTTGACGACAGGGGGAACTCACCCCTCCACTTT. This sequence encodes CASRVDDRGNSPLHF.

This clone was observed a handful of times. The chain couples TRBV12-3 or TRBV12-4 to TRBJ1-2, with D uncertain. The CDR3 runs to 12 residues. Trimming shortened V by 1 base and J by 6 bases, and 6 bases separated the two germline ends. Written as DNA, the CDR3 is TGTGCCAGCAGTTTAGGGGGAAATGGCTACACCTTC. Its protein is CASSLGGNGYTF.

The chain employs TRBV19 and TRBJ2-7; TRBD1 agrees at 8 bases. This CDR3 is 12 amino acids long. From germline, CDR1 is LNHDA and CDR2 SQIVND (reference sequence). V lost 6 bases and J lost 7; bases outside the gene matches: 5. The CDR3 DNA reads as TGTGCCAGTAGCCCAGGGGGCGGTGAGCAGTACTTC. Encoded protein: CASSPGGGEQYF.

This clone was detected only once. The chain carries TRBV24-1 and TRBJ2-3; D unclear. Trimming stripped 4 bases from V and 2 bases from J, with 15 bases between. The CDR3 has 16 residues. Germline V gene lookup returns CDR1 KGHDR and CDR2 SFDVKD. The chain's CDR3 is CATSDKFHVDTDTQYF. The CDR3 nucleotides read TGTGCCACCAGTGACAAGTTCCACGTCGACACAGATACGCAGTATTTT.

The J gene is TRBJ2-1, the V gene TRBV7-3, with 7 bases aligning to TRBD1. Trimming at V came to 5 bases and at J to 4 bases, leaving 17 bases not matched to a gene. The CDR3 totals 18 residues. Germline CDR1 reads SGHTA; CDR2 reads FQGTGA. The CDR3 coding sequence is TGTGCCAGCAGCAAAAGAGGTGCAGGGGGAGTTGGGTACAATGAGCAGTTCTTC. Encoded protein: CASSKRGAGGVGYNEQFF.

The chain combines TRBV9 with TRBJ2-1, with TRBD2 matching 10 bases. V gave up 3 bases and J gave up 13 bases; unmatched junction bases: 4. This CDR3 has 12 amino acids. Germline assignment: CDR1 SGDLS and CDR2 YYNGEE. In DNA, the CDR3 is TGTGCCAGCAGCGCAAGCGGGAGGGATCAGTTCTTC. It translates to CASSASGRDQFF.

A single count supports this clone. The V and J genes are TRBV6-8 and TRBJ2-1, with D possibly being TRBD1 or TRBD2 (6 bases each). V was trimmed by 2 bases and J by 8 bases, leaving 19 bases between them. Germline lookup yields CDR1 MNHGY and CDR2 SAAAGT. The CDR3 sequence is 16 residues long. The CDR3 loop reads CASSYKAGSGQDEQFF. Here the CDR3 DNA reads TGTGCCAGCAGTTACAAGGCGGGATCGGGACAAGATGAGCAGTTCTTC.

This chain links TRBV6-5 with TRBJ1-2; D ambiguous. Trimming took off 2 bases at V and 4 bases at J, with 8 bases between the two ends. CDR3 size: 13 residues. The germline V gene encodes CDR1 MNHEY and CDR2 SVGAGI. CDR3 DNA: TGTGCCAGCAGTTACCGGCAGCTCTATGGCTACACCTTC. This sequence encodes CASSYRQLYGYTF.

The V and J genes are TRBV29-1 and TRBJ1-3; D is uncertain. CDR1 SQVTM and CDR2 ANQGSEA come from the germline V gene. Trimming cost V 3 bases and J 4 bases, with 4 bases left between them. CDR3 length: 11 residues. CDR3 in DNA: TGCAGCGTTGACTCGGGAAACACCATATATTTT. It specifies CSVDSGNTIYF.

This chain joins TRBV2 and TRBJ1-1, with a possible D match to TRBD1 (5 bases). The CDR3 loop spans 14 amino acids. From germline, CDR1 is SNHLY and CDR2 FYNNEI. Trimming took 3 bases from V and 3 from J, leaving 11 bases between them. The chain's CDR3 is CASSERRDDTEAFF. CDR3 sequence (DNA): TGTGCCAGCAGTGAGAGGAGGGACGACACTGAAGCTTTCTTT.

The CDR3 DNA reads as TGTGCCAGCAGCAATCCTCGCCTAGCGGGTAGCACAGATACGCAGTATTTT. It is translated as CASSNPRLAGSTDTQYF. V and J are TRBV5-6 and TRBJ2-3; 8 nucleotides agree with TRBD2. CDR1 and CDR2 (germline): SGHDT, YYEEEE. Losses at the gene ends were 4 bases for V and 0 bases for J; bases not matched to a gene: 10. This CDR3 is 17 amino acids long.

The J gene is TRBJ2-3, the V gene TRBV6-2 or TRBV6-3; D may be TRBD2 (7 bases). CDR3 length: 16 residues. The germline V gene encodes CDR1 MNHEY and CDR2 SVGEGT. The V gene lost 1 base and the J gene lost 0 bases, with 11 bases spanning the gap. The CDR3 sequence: CASSYWEGVSTDTQYF. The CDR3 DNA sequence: TGTGCCAGCAGTTACTGGGAGGGGGTTAGCACAGATACGCAGTATTTT.

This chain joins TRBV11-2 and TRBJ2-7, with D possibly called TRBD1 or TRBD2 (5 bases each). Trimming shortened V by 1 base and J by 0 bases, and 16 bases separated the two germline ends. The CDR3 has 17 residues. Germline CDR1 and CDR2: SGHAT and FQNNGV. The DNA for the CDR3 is TGTGCCAGCAGCTTAGGTTCGTGGGGGATTATCTCCTACGAGCAGTACTTC. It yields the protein CASSLGSWGIISYEQYF.

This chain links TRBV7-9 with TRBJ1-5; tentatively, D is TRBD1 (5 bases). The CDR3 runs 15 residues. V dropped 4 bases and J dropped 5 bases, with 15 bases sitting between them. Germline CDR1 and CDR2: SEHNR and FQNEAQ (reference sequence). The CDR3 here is CASSSPGGGDQPQHF. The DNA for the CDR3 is TGTGCCAGCAGCTCCCCGGGGGGTGGGGATCAGCCCCAGCATTTT.

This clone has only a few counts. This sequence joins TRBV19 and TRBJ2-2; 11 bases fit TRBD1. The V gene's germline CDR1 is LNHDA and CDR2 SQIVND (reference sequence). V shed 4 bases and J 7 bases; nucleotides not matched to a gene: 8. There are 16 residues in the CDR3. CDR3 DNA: TGTGCCAGTAGTACGGGACAGGGGGACGACATCGGGGAGCTGTTTTTT. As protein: CASSTGQGDDIGELFF.

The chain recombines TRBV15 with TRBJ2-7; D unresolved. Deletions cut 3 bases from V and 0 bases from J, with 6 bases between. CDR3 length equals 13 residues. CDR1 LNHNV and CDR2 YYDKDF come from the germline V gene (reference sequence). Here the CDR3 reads CATSSRFSYEQYF. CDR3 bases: TGTGCCACCAGCAGCAGGTTCTCCTACGAGCAGTACTTC.

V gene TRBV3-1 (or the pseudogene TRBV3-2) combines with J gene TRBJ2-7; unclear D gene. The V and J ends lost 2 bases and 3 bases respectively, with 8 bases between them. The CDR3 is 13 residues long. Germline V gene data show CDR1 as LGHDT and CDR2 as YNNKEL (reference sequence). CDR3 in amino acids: CASSQWVNYEQYF. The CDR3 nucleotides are TGTGCCAGCAGCCAATGGGTAAACTACGAGCAGTACTTC.

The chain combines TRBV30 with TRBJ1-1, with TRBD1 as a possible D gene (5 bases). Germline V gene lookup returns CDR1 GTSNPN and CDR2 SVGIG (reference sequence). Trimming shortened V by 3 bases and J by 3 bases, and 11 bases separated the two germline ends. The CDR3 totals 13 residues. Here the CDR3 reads CAWSVLGDTEAFF. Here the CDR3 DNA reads TGTGCCTGGAGCGTCCTAGGGGACACTGAAGCTTTCTTT. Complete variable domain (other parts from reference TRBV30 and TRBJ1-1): SQTIHQWPATLVQPVGSPLSLECTVEGTSNPNLYWYRQAAGRGLQLLFYSVGIGQISSEVPQNLSASRPQDRQFILSSKKLLLSDSGFYLCAWSVLGDTEAFFGQGTRLTVV.

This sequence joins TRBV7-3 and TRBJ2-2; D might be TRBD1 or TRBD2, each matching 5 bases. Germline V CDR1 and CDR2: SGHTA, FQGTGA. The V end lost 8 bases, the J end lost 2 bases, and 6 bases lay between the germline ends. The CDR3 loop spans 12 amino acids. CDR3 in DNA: TGTGCCAGCGGGGGAAACACCGGGGAGCTGTTTTTT. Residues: CASGGNTGELFF. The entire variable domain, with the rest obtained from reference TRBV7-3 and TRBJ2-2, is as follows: GAGVSQTPSNKVTEKGKYVELRCDPISGHTALYWYRQSLGQGPEFLIYFQGTGAADDSGLPNDRFFAVRPEGSVSTLKIQRTERGDSAVYLCASGGNTGELFFGEGSRLTVL.

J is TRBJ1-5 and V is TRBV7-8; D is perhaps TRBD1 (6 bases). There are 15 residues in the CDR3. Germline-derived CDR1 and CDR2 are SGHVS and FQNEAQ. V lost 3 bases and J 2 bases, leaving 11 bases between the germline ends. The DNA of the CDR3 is TGTGCCAGCAGCTTTTCTGGGGGCGGCAATCAGCCCCAGCATTTT. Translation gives CASSFSGGGNQPQHF.

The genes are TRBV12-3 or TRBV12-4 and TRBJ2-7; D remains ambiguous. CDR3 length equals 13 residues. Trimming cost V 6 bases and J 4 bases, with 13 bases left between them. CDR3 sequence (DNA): TGTGCCAGCAGCCCCCAGGTGGAGTACGAGCAGTACTTC. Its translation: CASSPQVEYEQYF.

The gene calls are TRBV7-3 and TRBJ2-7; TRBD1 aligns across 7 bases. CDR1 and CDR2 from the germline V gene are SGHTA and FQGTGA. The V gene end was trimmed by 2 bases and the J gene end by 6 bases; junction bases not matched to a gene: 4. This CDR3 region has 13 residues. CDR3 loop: CASSLLDRAEQYF. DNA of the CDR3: TGTGCCAGCAGCTTACTCGACAGGGCCGAGCAGTACTTC. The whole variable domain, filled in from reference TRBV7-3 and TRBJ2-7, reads GAGVSQTPSNKVTEKGKYVELRCDPISGHTALYWYRQSLGQGPEFLIYFQGTGAADDSGLPNDRFFAVRPEGSVSTLKIQRTERGDSAVYLCASSLLDRAEQYFGPGTRLTVT.

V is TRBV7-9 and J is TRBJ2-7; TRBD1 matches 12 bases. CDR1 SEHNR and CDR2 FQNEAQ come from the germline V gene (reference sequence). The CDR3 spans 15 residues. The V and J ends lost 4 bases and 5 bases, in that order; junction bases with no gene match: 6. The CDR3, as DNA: TGTGCCAGCAGCTCACCGGGACAGGGGGCCCACGAGCAGTACTTC. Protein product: CASSSPGQGAHEQYF.

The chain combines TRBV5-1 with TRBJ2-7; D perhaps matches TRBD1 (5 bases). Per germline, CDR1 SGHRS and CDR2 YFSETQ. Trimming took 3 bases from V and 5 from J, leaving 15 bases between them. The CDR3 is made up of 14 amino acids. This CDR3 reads CASSSQGQRNEQYF. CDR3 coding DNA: TGCGCCAGCAGCTCCCAGGGCCAGAGAAACGAGCAGTACTTC. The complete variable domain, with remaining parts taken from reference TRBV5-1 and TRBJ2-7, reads KAGVTQTPRYLIKTRGQQVTLSCSPISGHRSVSWYQQTPGQGLQFLFEYFSETQRNKGNFPGRFSGRQFSNSRSEMNVSTLELGDSALYLCASSSQGQRNEQYFGPGTRLTVT.